A single sample is the source of the 7 T cell receptor beta chains below, sequenced in a study of PD-L1 blockade in urothelial cancer (dated by TCRdb to 2016 to 2017). Library preparation employed the immunoSEQ multiplex PCR assay. The source is immuneACCESS, and TCRdb retained only in-frame sequences with V and J called. Part of the clones is not carried over; for the studies checked, unresolved V genes explain less than half of this, and the remainder is unexplained. The sample table contains 70,000 to 80,000 clones; only one count was recorded for approximately 86% of them. The ten largest make up 6.7% of the sample. Read against the paper, the sample's time point label means: pretreatment peripheral blood. Material: PBMCs, obtained around atezolizumab (anti-PD-L1) treatment. The origin of the receptors is a middle-aged man with urothelial cancer.

The chain couples TRBV27 to TRBJ1-1; D might be TRBD1 (5 bases). There are 15 residues in the CDR3. CDR1 MNHEY and CDR2 SMNVEV come from the germline V gene (reference sequence). V was shortened by 0 bases and J by 6 bases, with 14 bases between the two germline ends. CDR3 region: CASSLSPQGLAEAFF. CDR3 bases: TGTGCCAGCAGTTTATCTCCGCAGGGTTTGGCTGAAGCTTTCTTT.

The V call is TRBV29-1, the J call TRBJ1-2; D possibly corresponds to TRBD1 (5 bases). Trimming removed 1 base from V and 2 bases from J, with 11 bases in between. The CDR3 consists of 14 residues. Germline values: CDR1 SQVTM, CDR2 ANQGSEA. Here the CDR3 reads CSVEGPGINYGYTF. Here the CDR3 DNA reads TGCAGCGTTGAAGGCCCAGGGATAAACTATGGCTACACCTTC. Drawing the rest from reference TRBV29-1 and TRBJ1-2, the complete variable domain is SAVISQKPSRDICQRGTSLTIQCQVDSQVTMMFWYRQQPGQSLTLIATANQGSEATYESGFVIDKFPISRPNLTFSTLTVSNMSPEDSSIYLCSVEGPGINYGYTFGSGTRLTVV.

V is TRBV7-9 and J is TRBJ2-6; a weak D match, TRBD1 (6 bases). Trimming removed 5 bases from V and 0 bases from J, with 20 bases in between. CDR3 length: 19 amino acids. In germline, CDR1 is SEHNR, CDR2 FQNEAQ (reference sequence). CDR3 residues: CASSPRPRGPSSGANVLTF. In nucleotides, the CDR3 is TGTGCCAGCAGCCCGCGCCCCAGGGGTCCCAGCTCTGGGGCCAACGTCCTGACTTTC.

The rearrangement joins TRBV9 to TRBJ1-2, with unresolved D. Looked up from germline, CDR1 is SGDLS and CDR2 is YYNGEE. Trimming removed 1 base at V and 8 bases at J, with 12 bases between. This CDR3 is 13 amino acids long. CDR3 sequence: CASSVLLGGGYTF. The CDR3 DNA reads TGTGCCAGCAGCGTACTCCTAGGAGGGGGCTACACCTTC.

This chain links TRBV29-1 with TRBJ2-7; D is perhaps TRBD2 (6 bases). Per germline, CDR1 SQVTM and CDR2 ANQGSEA. CDR3 length: 14 residues. Trimming took off 7 bases at V and 0 bases at J, with 16 bases between the two ends. CDR3 DNA: TGCAGCGCCCGTGGGGGGTCAAGCTCCTACGAGCAGTACTTC. Protein sequence: CSARGGSSSYEQYF.

The chain carries TRBV10-2 and TRBJ2-1; TRBD1 aligns across 8 bases. The trim removed 6 bases at V and 2 bases at J, leaving 0 bases unmatched. The germline gives CDR1 WSHSY, CDR2 SAAADI. This CDR3 spans 13 amino acids. The CDR3 spells CASRDRAYNEQFF. For the CDR3, the DNA is TGCGCCAGCAGGGACAGGGCCTACAATGAGCAGTTCTTC.

The chain recombines TRBV5-1 with TRBJ2-3, with a possible D match to TRBD2 (5 bases). The germline V and J ends were trimmed by 4 bases and 4 bases, with 16 bases remaining between them. The CDR3 runs 15 residues. Germline loops: CDR1 SGHRS, CDR2 YFSETQ. The CDR3 DNA follows: TGCGCCAGCAGCCCCCTCCCGGGGTTAGCAGATACGCAGTATTTT. Encoded protein: CASSPLPGLADTQYF.